The 32 T cell receptor beta chains presented below share a single source sample, sequenced in a study of patients and donors after allogeneic stem cell transplantation. TCRdb reanalysed the RT-PCR reads using MiXCR and keeps one entry per CDR3 protein. Of roughly 880,000 distinct CDR3 sequences detected, under 20% appear once; the ten largest clones hold around 5.5%. Material: blood, either unsorted or a sorted T cell fraction (not recorded which). The receptors shown here come from a human donor who was either an allogeneic HSCT recipient or a stem cell or donor lymphocyte infusion donor (not recorded which). It is not recorded whose cells these are; they may come from a transplant donor.

The V and J genes are TRBV4-3 and TRBJ1-2; D is possibly TRBD1 (6 bases). V was pared by 0 bases and J by 4 bases, with 15 bases between. The CDR3 runs 16 residues. Germline V gene sequence: CDR1 LGHNA, CDR2 YSLEER. The CDR3 reads CASSQERGQGGYGYTF. CDR3 bases: TGCGCCAGCAGCCAAGAACGGGGGCAGGGCGGCTATGGCTACACCTTC.

This clonotype occurred a few times. V usage is TRBV30 and J usage is TRBJ1-3, with D unresolved. The CDR3 length is 13 residues. The ends were cut back, 4 bases at V and 2 bases at J, with 9 bases in the middle. The germline gives CDR1 GTSNPN, CDR2 SVGIG (reference sequence). The CDR3 bases are TGTGCCTGGAAACTAACGCCTGGAAACACCATATATTTT. It encodes CAWKLTPGNTIYF.

The chain combines TRBV6-5 with TRBJ2-5; weak D call: TRBD2 (6 bases). CDR1 and CDR2 (germline): MNHEY, SVGAGI. CDR3 length equals 15 residues. V lost 0 bases and J lost 5, with 13 bases in between. CDR3 loop: CASSYSGPGRETQYF. The DNA for the CDR3 is TGTGCCAGCAGTTACTCAGGGCCAGGGAGGGAGACCCAGTACTTC.

This clonotype was seen more than once but under ten times. This chain links TRBV20-1 with TRBJ1-4, with D possibly TRBD1 on 6 matching bases. V gave up 0 bases and J gave up 8 bases, with 16 bases separating them. The CDR3 length is 15 residues. The germline CDR1 and CDR2 sequences are DFQATT and SNEGSKA (reference sequence). CDR3 in amino acids: CSARDHPGASEKLFF. Here the CDR3 DNA reads TGCAGTGCTAGAGATCATCCGGGGGCGTCCGAAAAACTGTTTTTT.

This sequence joins TRBV15 and TRBJ2-5; TRBD1 aligns across 12 bases. Per the germline V gene, CDR1 is LNHNV and CDR2 is YYDKDF (reference sequence). The J segment lost 4 bases and the V segment lost 3 bases, leaving 6 bases of the junction unmatched. This CDR3 region has 16 residues. The CDR3 loop reads CATSSGRDRGRETQYF. For the CDR3, the DNA is TGTGCCACCAGCAGCGGCCGGGACAGGGGGCGAGAGACCCAGTACTTC.

This clonotype was seen a few times. The V gene is TRBV25-1, the J gene TRBJ2-4; D call uncertain. V lost 4 bases and J lost 5, with 9 bases in between. This CDR3 has 13 amino acids. In germline, CDR1 is MGHDK, CDR2 SYGVNS. The CDR3: CASSGSRENIQYF. CDR3 DNA sequence: TGTGCCAGCAGTGGATCAAGGGAAAACATTCAGTACTTC.

The rearrangement uses TRBV7-9 and TRBJ2-5; 9 bases match TRBD2. The germline CDR1 and CDR2 sequences are SEHNR and FQNEAQ (reference sequence). Germline trimming cut 5 bases from V and 3 bases from J; bases unmatched to any gene: 13. The CDR3 is 17 residues long. Here the CDR3 DNA reads TGTGCCAGCAGCCCAAAGCGGGGGGCAGGAACCGAAGAGACCCAGTACTTC. Amino acid sequence: CASSPKRGAGTEETQYF. The full variable domain, in which reference TRBV7-9 and TRBJ2-5 provide the parts outside the CDR3, is DTGVSQNPRHKITKRGQNVTFRCDPISEHNRLYWYRQTLGQGPEFLTYFQNEAQLEKSRLLSDRFSAERPKGSFSTLEIQRTEQGDSAMYLCASSPKRGAGTEETQYFGPGTRLLVL.

This clonotype was picked up a small number of times. J is TRBJ1-5 and V is TRBV4-2; D is possibly TRBD1 (5 bases). From germline, CDR1 is LGHNA and CDR2 YNFKEQ. V was clipped by 8 bases and J by 2 bases, with 19 bases between them. The CDR3 runs to 16 residues. In DNA form, the CDR3 reads TGTGCCAGCGGACACGGTGGGGAACGAGGCAATCAGCCCCAGCATTTT. Translation gives CASGHGGERGNQPQHF.

J is TRBJ2-1 and V is TRBV7-6, with unresolved D. The CDR3 covers 11 residues. Germline values: CDR1 SGHVS, CDR2 FNYEAQ. V was trimmed by 8 bases and J by 9 bases, leaving 11 bases between them. The CDR3 region is CASGPVSEQFF. CDR3 nucleotide sequence: TGTGCCAGCGGGCCTGTCAGTGAGCAGTTCTTC.

This clonotype has just a few counts. This chain uses TRBV2 with TRBJ1-5, with TRBD1 as a possible D gene (5 bases). This CDR3 comprises 14 residues. The V and J ends lost 4 bases and 4 bases respectively, with 11 bases between them. The germline V gene encodes CDR1 SNHLY and CDR2 FYNNEI. The CDR3 DNA reads as TGTGCCAGCAGTGCCGGGACCCCTAATCAGCCCCAGCATTTT. Its translation: CASSAGTPNQPQHF. Full variable domain (outside the CDR3, taken from reference TRBV2 and TRBJ1-5): EPEVTQTPSHQVTQMGQEVILRCVPISNHLYFYWYRQILGQKVEFLVSFYNNEISEKSEIFDDQFSVERPDGSNFTLKIRSTKLEDSAMYFCASSAGTPNQPQHFGDGTRLSIL.

V is TRBV12-3 or TRBV12-4 and J is TRBJ2-3; tentatively, D is TRBD2 (6 bases). The CDR3 has 17 residues. V was pared by 9 bases and J by 3 bases, with 25 bases between. DNA for the CDR3: TGTGCCAGAAGCCCCCCTCGGGGCAGGGAGGAGACAGATACGCAGTATTTT. This codes for CARSPPRGREETDTQYF.

This clonotype was counted between two and nine times. The V and J genes are TRBV11-1 and TRBJ2-6; perhaps TRBD1 as D (6 bases). V lost 4 bases and J 0 bases, leaving 16 bases between the germline ends. The germline V gene has CDR1 SGHAT and CDR2 FQDESV (reference sequence). The CDR3 spans 18 residues. The CDR3 sequence is CASSSAQGHLSGANVLTF. In nucleotides, the CDR3 is TGTGCCAGCAGCTCAGCCCAGGGACACCTCTCTGGGGCCAACGTCCTGACTTTC.

In this sample, this clonotype turned up a few times. The chain joins TRBV2 to TRBJ1-2; 7 bases align to TRBD1. The trim removed 4 bases at V and 7 bases at J, leaving 9 bases unmatched. The CDR3 is 14 amino acids. Germline V gene sequence: CDR1 SNHLY, CDR2 FYNNEI. The CDR3 DNA reads as TGTGCCAGCAGTGCGGGACGAGGGGGCTCTGGCTACACCTTC. Translating it yields CASSAGRGGSGYTF.

The chain has TRBV27 and TRBJ2-3; 7 nucleotides agree with TRBD2. Germline V gene data show CDR1 as MNHEY and CDR2 as SMNVEV (reference sequence). CDR3 length: 15 amino acids. Germline trimming cut 2 bases from V and 8 bases from J; bases unmatched to any gene: 10. The CDR3 sequence: CASSLISSAGVTQYF. CDR3 nucleotide sequence: TGTGCCAGCAGTTTAATTTCCTCGGCGGGGGTTACGCAGTATTTT.

This clonotype was seen a few times. The chain links TRBV11-2 to TRBJ2-2; TRBD2 agrees at 10 bases. CDR1 is SGHAT and CDR2 is FQNNGV in the germline V gene. The ends lost 3 bases at V and 4 bases at J; junction bases unmatched: 5. The CDR3 loop spans 16 amino acids. CDR3 residues: CASSFPSGGITGELFF. CDR3 DNA: TGTGCCAGCAGCTTCCCTAGCGGGGGAATCACCGGGGAGCTGTTTTTT.

V usage is TRBV6-2 or TRBV6-3 and J usage is TRBJ1-1; D might be TRBD1 (5 bases). V was pared by 0 bases and J by 11 bases, with 10 bases between. CDR3 length: 12 amino acids. Germline-derived CDR1 and CDR2 are MNHEY and SVGEGT. The CDR3 bases are TGTGCCAGCAGTTACTCGACCGGGGACGCTTTCTTT. Protein product: CASSYSTGDAFF.

This clonotype was recorded many times. In nucleotides, the CDR3 is TGCGCCAGCCGAATCCCAGGGACAGCTAATTCACCCCTCCACTTT. Protein product: CASRIPGTANSPLHF. The chain recombines TRBV5-1 with TRBJ1-6; 7 nucleotides match TRBD1. The CDR3 is made up of 15 amino acids. Germline lookup yields CDR1 SGHRS and CDR2 YFSETQ. J was trimmed by 6 bases and V by 7 bases; bases with no gene match: 10.

The V gene is TRBV5-6, the J gene TRBJ1-2; D is perhaps TRBD1 (6 bases). V lost 4 bases and J 5 bases, leaving 18 bases between the germline ends. The germline gives CDR1 SGHDT, CDR2 YYEEEE. This CDR3 contains 15 residues. CDR3 residues: CASSNFWTAFYGYTF. The CDR3 nucleotides read TGTGCCAGCAGCAACTTCTGGACAGCCTTTTATGGCTACACCTTC.

This clonotype was picked up many times. The chain links TRBV29-1 to TRBJ2-7, with D unclear. Trimming took 3 bases from V and 2 from J, leaving 8 bases between them. This CDR3 is built from 12 residues. Germline values: CDR1 SQVTM, CDR2 ANQGSEA. The CDR3 loop is CSVESGPYEQYF. The CDR3 nucleotides read TGCAGCGTTGAGTCTGGGCCCTACGAGCAGTACTTC.

This clonotype was seen a handful of times. In DNA, the CDR3 is TGTGCCACCAGTGAGACCCCGGACATTGCCACAGATACGCAGTATTTT. This sequence encodes CATSETPDIATDTQYF. V and J are TRBV24-1 and TRBJ2-3; tentatively, D is TRBD1 (5 bases). The V gene's germline CDR1 is KGHDR and CDR2 SFDVKD. V was shortened by 4 bases and J by 2 bases, with 15 bases between the two germline ends. CDR3 size: 16 residues.

This clonotype was observed a few times. The V and J genes are TRBV24-1 and TRBJ2-3; 15 bases map to TRBD2. Germline loops: CDR1 KGHDR, CDR2 SFDVKD. This CDR3 has 15 amino acids. Trimming cost V 9 bases and J 3 bases; bases outside gene matches: 3. The CDR3 loop reads CATGTSGRRTDTQYF. CDR3 DNA: TGTGCCACCGGGACTAGCGGGAGGAGGACAGATACGCAGTATTTT.

V usage is TRBV27 and J usage is TRBJ1-2; 10 bases line up with TRBD1. Per germline, CDR1 MNHEY and CDR2 SMNVEV (reference sequence). V lost 5 bases and J lost 4; bases outside the gene matches: 7. The CDR3 length is 15 residues. Here the CDR3 DNA reads TGTGCCAGCAGTACGGGACAGGGGACACTCTATGGCTACACCTTC. The encoded protein is CASSTGQGTLYGYTF.

This chain links TRBV2 with TRBJ1-2; 8 nucleotides match TRBD1. Germline trimming cut 8 bases from V and 7 bases from J; bases unmatched to any gene: 12. The germline V gene encodes CDR1 SNHLY and CDR2 FYNNEI. The CDR3 length is 14 residues. CDR3 coding DNA: TGTGCCAGCCACTTAGAGGGACAGGCGATTGGCTACACCTTC. Amino acid sequence: CASHLEGQAIGYTF.

The table lists this clonotype with many counts. One end of the junction does not line up with germline, which may come from a read error. V and J are TRBV12-3 or TRBV12-4 and TRBJ2-7, with a weak D call TRBD1 (6 bases). The CDR3 loop spans 16 amino acids. Here the CDR3 reads CASSFGWDKTAYAQYF. The CDR3 DNA sequence: TGTGCCAGCAGTTTCGGTTGGGACAAAACGGCCTACGCGCAGTACTTC.

There are a few counts of this clonotype. The V call is TRBV4-1, the J call TRBJ2-1, with D tentatively TRBD2 (6 bases). V was shortened by 1 base and J by 8 bases, with 18 bases between the two germline ends. The CDR3 has 16 residues. The germline V gene has CDR1 MGHRA and CDR2 YSYEKL. The CDR3 nucleotides read TGCGCCAGCAGCCAAGTCGGACCTCTCTGGGAGGATGAGCAGTTCTTC. Amino acid sequence: CASSQVGPLWEDEQFF.

The chain uses TRBV20-1 and TRBJ2-5, with unresolved D. From germline, CDR1 is DFQATT and CDR2 SNEGSKA (reference sequence). There are 14 residues in the CDR3. The ends were cut back, 0 bases at V and 4 bases at J, with 12 bases in the middle. The CDR3 region has the DNA TGCAGTGCTAGAGATCTCAGGAGAGTAGAGACCCAGTACTTC. Translation: CSARDLRRVETQYF.

This clonotype was seen repeatedly, ten times or more. V gene TRBV15 combines with J gene TRBJ2-3; 9 bases map to TRBD2. The germline V gene encodes CDR1 LNHNV and CDR2 YYDKDF (reference sequence). This CDR3 has 18 residues. J gave up 4 bases and V 0 bases, and 11 bases lay outside the gene matches. CDR3 sequence (DNA): TGTGCCACCAGCAGAGATACCGGCGGGGGGGCCGAACCAGATACGCAGTATTTT. Translation: CATSRDTGGGAEPDTQYF. The full variable domain, with the rest looked up from reference TRBV15 and TRBJ2-3, is DAMVIQNPRYQVTQFGKPVTLSCSQTLNHNVMYWYQQKSSQAPKLLFHYYDKDFNNEADTPDNFQSRRPNTSFCFLDIRSPGLGDTAMYLCATSRDTGGGAEPDTQYFGPGTRLTVL.

This clonotype showed up many times. The chain combines TRBV12-3 or TRBV12-4 with TRBJ2-7, with a tentative D call TRBD2 (5 bases). The CDR3 is 14 amino acids. V was clipped by 5 bases and J by 0 bases, with 11 bases between them. In nucleotides, the CDR3 is TGTGCCAGCAGTGCTCCGGGATCCTCCTACGAGCAGTACTTC. This gives the protein CASSAPGSSYEQYF.

This chain connects TRBV19 to TRBJ1-1; 9 bases match TRBD1. V shed 10 bases, J shed 5 bases, and the junction held 8 bases outside the gene matches. Germline V gives CDR1 LNHDA, CDR2 SQIVND (reference sequence). This CDR3 contains 13 residues. This chain's CDR3 is CATDTGGRTEAFF. The CDR3 coding sequence is TGTGCCACCGATACAGGGGGCAGGACTGAAGCTTTCTTT.

This chain uses TRBV20-1 with TRBJ1-1; 8 bases fit TRBD1. There are 15 residues in the CDR3. Germline trimming cut 3 bases from V and 0 bases from J; bases unmatched to any gene: 6. Per the germline V gene, CDR1 is DFQATT and CDR2 is SNEGSKA (reference sequence). Written as DNA, the CDR3 is TGCAGTGCTAGTACAGGGGGTCAATTGAACACTGAAGCTTTCTTT. Protein: CSASTGGQLNTEAFF.

Only a few counts were recorded for this clonotype. At one end the junction does not follow the germline gene, possibly because of a read error. This sequence joins TRBV4-2 and TRBJ2-5; possibly TRBD1 or TRBD2 for D (5 bases each). Germline CDR1 is LGHNA and CDR2 is YNFKEQ. This CDR3 is built from 14 residues. For the CDR3, the DNA is TGTGCCAGCAGCCAAGAGGGGGACCAGGAGACCCAGTACTTC. Amino acid sequence: CASSQEGDQETQYF.

This clonotype was picked up a small number of times. CDR3 nucleotides: TGTGCCAGCAGTTATCCCCCCTGGGACTATGGCTACACCTTC. Its translation is CASSYPPWDYGYTF. V and J are TRBV6-5 and TRBJ1-2; D remains ambiguous. Germline values: CDR1 MNHEY, CDR2 SVGAGI. The V and J ends lost 3 bases and 3 bases respectively, with 11 bases between them. There are 14 residues in the CDR3.